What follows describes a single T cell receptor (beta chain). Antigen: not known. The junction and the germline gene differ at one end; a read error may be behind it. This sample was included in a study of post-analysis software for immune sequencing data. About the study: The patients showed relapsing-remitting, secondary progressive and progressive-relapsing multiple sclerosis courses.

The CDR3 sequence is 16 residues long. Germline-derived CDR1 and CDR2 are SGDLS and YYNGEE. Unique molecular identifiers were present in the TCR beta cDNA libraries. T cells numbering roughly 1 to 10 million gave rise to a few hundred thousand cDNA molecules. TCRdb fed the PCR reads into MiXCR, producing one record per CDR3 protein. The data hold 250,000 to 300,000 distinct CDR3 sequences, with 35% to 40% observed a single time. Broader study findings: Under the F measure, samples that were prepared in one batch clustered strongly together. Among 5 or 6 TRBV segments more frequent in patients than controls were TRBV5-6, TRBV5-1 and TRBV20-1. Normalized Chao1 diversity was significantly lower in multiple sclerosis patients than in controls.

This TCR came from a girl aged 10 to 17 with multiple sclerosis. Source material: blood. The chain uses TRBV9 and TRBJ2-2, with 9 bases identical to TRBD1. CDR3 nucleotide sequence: TGTGCCGGCAGCGTAGAGGGGACAGGGAGTACCGGGGAGCTGTTTTTT. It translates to CAGSVEGTGSTGELFF.